The clone carrying this T cell receptor (beta chain) turned up a few times. The participants were between roughly 18 and 89 years old and came from 20 to 30 US areas. Cohorts were based on clinical histories the participants reported. This sample was taken from a study of blood T cell repertoires in COVID-19. Across the whole study: Sites across the United States, Italy and Spain contributed samples from acute and convalescent COVID-19. In each case, the material was cDNA or gDNA derived from T cells, B-cell-depleted T cells, or PBMCs.

Only in-frame clones appear in the TCRdb table, and some are missing; sequencing was by immunoSEQ multiplex PCR. The sample lists roughly 420,000 clones; roughly 88% were seen once. CDR3 size: 12 residues. Germline values: CDR1 SNHLY, CDR2 FYNNEI. V dropped 7 bases and J dropped 9 bases, with 13 bases sitting between them. This sequence originates from a woman between 25 and 40 years old with acute COVID-19. Specimen: PBMCs or T cells enriched from blood (not recorded which). The V gene is TRBV2, the J gene TRBJ2-4; D might be TRBD1 (6 bases). This chain's CDR3 is CASKGTMTIQYF. The DNA of the CDR3 is TGTGCCAGCAAGGGGACAATGACCATTCAGTACTTC.